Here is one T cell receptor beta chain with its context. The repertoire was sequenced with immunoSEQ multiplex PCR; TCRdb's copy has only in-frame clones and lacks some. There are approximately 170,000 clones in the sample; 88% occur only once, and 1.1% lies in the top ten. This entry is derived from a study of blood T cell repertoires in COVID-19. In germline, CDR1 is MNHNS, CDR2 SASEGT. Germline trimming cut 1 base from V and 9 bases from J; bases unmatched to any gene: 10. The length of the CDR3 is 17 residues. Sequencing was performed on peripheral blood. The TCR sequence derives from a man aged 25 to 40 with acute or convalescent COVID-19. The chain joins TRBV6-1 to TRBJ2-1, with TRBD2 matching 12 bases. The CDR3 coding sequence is TGTGCCAGCAGTGAAGGTCCTAGCGGGGGGGTGCAAGGTGAGCAGTTCTTC. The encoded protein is CASSEGPSGGVQGEQFF.